The 29 T cell receptor beta chains listed next were all sequenced from one sample in a study of post-analysis software for immune sequencing data. Broader study findings: The study found TRBV5-6, TRBV5-1 and TRBV20-1 among five or six TRBV segments more frequent in patients than controls.

These receptors have no known antigen. TCR beta cDNA libraries included unique molecular identifiers. TCRdb independently ran MiXCR on the PCR reads; one entry per CDR3 protein. The repertoire holds fewer than 850,000 distinct CDR3 sequences, with 46% as singletons. Sample: blood. All receptors come from a girl aged 5-17 years with multiple sclerosis.

The sample holds a few counts of this clonotype. The V and J genes are TRBV29-1 and TRBJ1-2; D remains ambiguous. Germline V gene data show CDR1 as SQVTM and CDR2 as ANQGSEA. Trimming stripped 6 bases from V and 3 bases from J, with 8 bases between. CDR3 length: 11 residues. CDR3 residues: CSVTADYGYTF. As DNA, the CDR3 is TGCAGCGTCACAGCCGACTATGGCTACACCTTC. Supplemented by reference TRBV29-1 and TRBJ1-2, the full variable domain reads SAVISQKPSRDICQRGTSLTIQCQVDSQVTMMFWYRQQPGQSLTLIATANQGSEATYESGFVIDKFPISRPNLTFSTLTVSNMSPEDSSIYLCSVTADYGYTFGSGTRLTVV.

The chain has TRBV6-5 and TRBJ1-2, with D perhaps TRBD1 (5 bases). Trimming pared 4 bases from V and 3 bases from J, leaving 12 bases between. CDR1 and CDR2 (germline): MNHEY, SVGAGI. The CDR3 spans 14 residues. The CDR3 coding sequence is TGTGCCAGCAGTTGGGGCAGGGAATACTATGGCTACACCTTC. Protein product: CASSWGREYYGYTF.

This chain connects TRBV7-9 to TRBJ1-2; D is perhaps TRBD1 (5 bases). The V end was cut by 0 bases, the J end by 4 bases, with 12 bases between. Germline V gene lookup returns CDR1 SEHNR and CDR2 FQNEAQ (reference sequence). This CDR3 region has 15 residues. The CDR3 DNA is TGTGCCAGCAGCTTAGCAGACAGACTATTCTATGGCTACACCTTC. Translating gives CASSLADRLFYGYTF.

The chain is built from TRBV12-3 or TRBV12-4 and TRBJ1-2; D perhaps matches TRBD1 (5 bases). The CDR3 covers 14 residues. V dropped 6 bases and J dropped 8 bases, with 19 bases sitting between them. The CDR3 protein is CASSRGGGEHGYTF. CDR3 nucleotide sequence: TGTGCCAGCAGCCGCGGGGGGGGGGAACACGGCTACACCTTC.

In this sample, this clonotype turned up a few times. The rearrangement uses TRBV7-9 and TRBJ2-7, with 8 bases aligning to TRBD2. The CDR3 has 16 residues. Trimming at V came to 1 base and at J to 0 bases, leaving 5 bases not matched to a gene. Germline V gives CDR1 SEHNR, CDR2 FQNEAQ (reference sequence). In DNA, the CDR3 is TGTGCCAGCAGCTTAGTAACTAGCGGCAGCTCCTACGAGCAGTACTTC. Translated: CASSLVTSGSSYEQYF.

This clonotype was seen ten or more times. J is TRBJ1-6 and V is TRBV3-1, with D uncertain. The V end was cut by 0 bases, the J end by 10 bases, with 10 bases between. From germline, CDR1 is LGHDT and CDR2 YNNKEL (reference sequence). This CDR3 is built from 14 residues. The CDR3 region has the DNA TGTGCCAGCAGCCAAGAACAGACGTACTCACCCCTCCACTTT. This codes for CASSQEQTYSPLHF.

This clonotype was counted only a few times. This chain connects TRBV27 to TRBJ2-7; 14 positions match TRBD2. Germline CDR1 reads MNHEY; CDR2 reads SMNVEV (reference sequence). The length of the CDR3 is 15 residues. With 7 bases clipped from V and 2 bases from J, the junction kept 4 bases outside the gene matches. The CDR3 sequence is CASTMTSGRAYEQYF. In DNA form, the CDR3 reads TGTGCCAGCACCATGACTAGCGGGAGGGCCTACGAGCAGTACTTC.

The chain joins TRBV20-1 to TRBJ2-5; D tentatively reads TRBD1 or TRBD2 (5 bases each). There are 12 residues in the CDR3. Germline values: CDR1 DFQATT, CDR2 SNEGSKA (reference sequence). The DNA of the CDR3 is TGCAGCGCCTCCCCCCGGGTGGGGGAGCAGTACTTC. Translating it yields CSASPRVGEQYF.

The V gene is TRBV2, the J gene TRBJ2-7; no clear D. This CDR3 contains 13 residues. The V end lost 8 bases, the J end lost 6 bases, and 17 bases lay between the germline ends. Germline V CDR1 and CDR2: SNHLY, FYNNEI. In DNA, the CDR3 is TGTGCCAGCGGGCTTTGGGGTGGTCGCGAGCAGTACTTC. It encodes CASGLWGGREQYF.

This clonotype was counted between two and nine times. CDR3 DNA: TGCAGTGCATCCCCTACCCAGGGAACGGGAAAACTGTTTTTT. This sequence encodes CSASPTQGTGKLFF. This sequence joins TRBV20-1 and TRBJ1-4, with D possibly being TRBD1 (5 bases). The CDR3 loop spans 14 amino acids. Deletions cut 6 bases from V and 10 bases from J, with 21 bases between. Germline CDR1 DFQATT, CDR2 SNEGSKA (reference sequence).

The chain joins TRBV4-1 to TRBJ2-4, with D tentatively TRBD2 (6 bases). Germline CDR1 reads MGHRA; CDR2 reads YSYEKL. V was cut by 0 bases and J by 0 bases, with 12 bases left in between. This CDR3 comprises 17 residues. CDR3 coding DNA: TGCGCCAGCAGCCAAGACCGGGACTCCTTAGCCAAAAACATTCAGTACTTC. Translated, it gives CASSQDRDSLAKNIQYF.

The chain joins TRBV2 to TRBJ1-1, with D perhaps matching TRBD1 (5 bases). Germline V lookup: CDR1 SNHLY, CDR2 FYNNEI. Trimming shortened V by 0 bases and J by 4 bases, and 12 bases separated the two germline ends. The CDR3 is 15 residues long. CDR3: CASSEALGGSTEAFF. The CDR3 DNA reads as TGTGCCAGCAGTGAAGCGCTTGGGGGGAGCACTGAAGCTTTCTTT.

The chain links TRBV6-2 or TRBV6-3 to TRBJ2-5; 7 bases fit TRBD1. CDR3 length equals 15 residues. Germline V CDR1 and CDR2: MNHEY, SVGEGT. J lost 4 bases, V lost 5 bases, and 10 bases had no gene match. The CDR3 nucleotides are TGTGCCAGCAGTAACTACAGGGGAATGGGAGAGACCCAGTACTTC. As protein: CASSNYRGMGETQYF.

The rearrangement uses TRBV6-5 and TRBJ2-7, with 10 bases lining up with TRBD2. V was pared by 0 bases and J by 7 bases, with 6 bases of the junction left unmatched. CDR1 is MNHEY and CDR2 is SVGAGI in the germline V gene. The CDR3 covers 15 residues. The DNA for the CDR3 is TGTGCCAGCAGTTACTCACCAGCGGGAGGGCAGGAGCAGTACTTC. It specifies CASSYSPAGGQEQYF.

This clonotype has only a few counts. The rearrangement uses TRBV7-2 and TRBJ2-1, with D possibly being TRBD2 (6 bases). The length of the CDR3 is 12 residues. V was cut by 1 base and J by 10 bases, with 8 bases left in between. The V gene's germline CDR1 is SGHTA and CDR2 FQGNSA. CDR3 nucleotides: TGTGCCAGCAGCTTAGGCGGGATGGAGCAGTTCTTC. Amino acid sequence: CASSLGGMEQFF.

V and J are TRBV7-9 and TRBJ2-1, with 10 bases identical to TRBD1. J was trimmed by 7 bases and V by 3 bases; bases with no gene match: 9. Germline assignment: CDR1 SEHNR and CDR2 FQNEAQ (reference sequence). This CDR3 comprises 16 residues. DNA for the CDR3: TGTGCCAGCAGCTTCCCTCGGGACAGGGGTTTAAATGAGCAGTTCTTC. It yields the protein CASSFPRDRGLNEQFF.

The chain links TRBV7-2 to TRBJ1-2; 7 positions agree with TRBD1. CDR1 and CDR2 (germline): SGHTA, FQGNSA. The CDR3 is 16 residues long. The J segment lost 3 bases and the V segment lost 1 base, leaving 8 bases of the junction unmatched. For the CDR3, the DNA is TGTGCCAGCAGCTTAGAGGCCAGGGGGACGGACTATGGCTACACCTTC. Translated: CASSLEARGTDYGYTF.

This clonotype showed up just a few times. V is TRBV15 and J is TRBJ1-1, with D perhaps matching TRBD1 (5 bases). Germline CDR1 and CDR2: LNHNV and YYDKDF (reference sequence). V was pared by 5 bases and J by 4 bases, with 14 bases between. The CDR3 has 14 amino acids. In DNA form, the CDR3 reads TGTGCCACCAGCGGGGCCTCCGGCGGCACTGAAGCTTTCTTT. Protein product: CATSGASGGTEAFF. The complete variable domain, with remaining parts taken from reference TRBV15 and TRBJ1-1, reads DAMVIQNPRYQVTQFGKPVTLSCSQTLNHNVMYWYQQKSSQAPKLLFHYYDKDFNNEADTPDNFQSRRPNTSFCFLDIRSPGLGDTAMYLCATSGASGGTEAFFGQGTRLTVV.

This clonotype was observed a handful of times. The rearrangement joins TRBV7-2 to TRBJ2-1, with TRBD2 as a possible D gene (5 bases). V was trimmed by 5 bases and J by 7 bases, leaving 18 bases between them. Looked up from germline, CDR1 is SGHTA and CDR2 is FQGNSA. The length of the CDR3 is 15 residues. CDR3 nucleotide sequence: TGTGCCAGCAGCCGTGAGGGTCAAGAAGGGAATGAGCAGTTCTTC. The encoded protein is CASSREGQEGNEQFF.

The chain joins TRBV12-3 or TRBV12-4 to TRBJ1-2; 7 bases fit TRBD1. This CDR3 has 15 residues. V lost 3 bases and J lost 1; bases outside the gene matches: 5. The CDR3 sequence: CASSLEGAINYGYTF. Here the CDR3 DNA reads TGTGCCAGCAGTTTGGAGGGGGCGATTAACTATGGCTACACCTTC.

The V gene is TRBV28, the J gene TRBJ1-2; possible D gene TRBD1, 6 bases. This CDR3 is 14 amino acids long. Looked up from germline, CDR1 is MDHEN and CDR2 is SYDVKM. V shed 0 bases and J shed 6 bases, with 11 bases lying between them. CDR3 amino acids: CASSLWNRADGYTF. Written as DNA, the CDR3 is TGTGCCAGCAGTTTATGGAACAGGGCGGATGGCTACACCTTC.

This clonotype was found a few times. This CDR3 is CSVEEGSEQFF. The CDR3 DNA sequence: TGCAGCGTTGAGGAGGGATCGGAGCAGTTCTTC. This chain links TRBV29-1 with TRBJ2-1; possibly TRBD2 for D (6 bases). Germline-derived CDR1 and CDR2 are SQVTM and ANQGSEA. Trimming removed 3 bases from V and 10 bases from J, with 10 bases in between. The CDR3 runs 11 residues.

The table lists this clonotype with a few counts. The chain uses TRBV29-1 and TRBJ2-5, with 7 bases that match TRBD2. Trimming took 1 base from V and 11 from J; bases not matched to a gene: 7. CDR1 and CDR2 (germline): SQVTM, ANQGSEA. The CDR3 contains 12 residues. The CDR3 nucleotides are TGCAGCGTTGAAGCCTCCGCGGGGGAGCAGTACTTC. Its translation: CSVEASAGEQYF.

This clonotype has more than one count but fewer than ten. The rearrangement links TRBV6-2 or TRBV6-3 to TRBJ1-5; the D is unclear. This CDR3 spans 14 amino acids. Germline CDR1 reads MNHEY; CDR2 reads SVGEGT. V was cut by 6 bases and J by 1 base, with 10 bases left in between. The DNA of the CDR3 is TGTGCCAGCAGGGCGACCCCAAGCAATCAGCCCCAGCATTTT. Amino acids: CASRATPSNQPQHF.

The V gene is TRBV7-6, the J gene TRBJ2-3; 10 positions match TRBD2. Germline assignment: CDR1 SGHVS and CDR2 FNYEAQ. The V and J ends lost 5 bases and 6 bases, in that order; junction bases with no gene match: 14. The CDR3 totals 17 residues. The CDR3: CASSPRGLAAKGDTQYF. In DNA, the CDR3 is TGTGCCAGCAGCCCACGAGGACTAGCGGCAAAAGGGGATACGCAGTATTTT.

This chain uses TRBV5-5 with TRBJ2-1, with 8 bases identical to TRBD2. The CDR3 runs 18 residues. V lost 0 bases to trimming and J lost 2 bases; unmatched junction nucleotides: 10. CDR1 is SGHKS, CDR2 YYEKEE, per germline (reference sequence). The CDR3 DNA is TGTGCCAGCAGCTTGGGAGGGTGGCGGGAGGCCCCCTACAATGAGCAGTTCTTC. It yields the protein CASSLGGWREAPYNEQFF.

The chain is built from TRBV12-3 or TRBV12-4 and TRBJ2-1; no clear D. The CDR3 loop spans 9 amino acids. Trimming took 10 bases from V and 12 from J, leaving 10 bases between them. The DNA for the CDR3 is TGTGCCACCCTTCCGGGGCAGTTCTTC. Its protein is CATLPGQFF.

This clonotype was seen ten or more times. The rearrangement links TRBV25-1 to TRBJ2-7; 9 bases align to TRBD1. The CDR3 extends over 13 amino acids. Germline V lookup: CDR1 MGHDK, CDR2 SYGVNS. V was pared by 5 bases and J by 5 bases, with 4 bases of the junction left unmatched. The CDR3 DNA sequence: TGTGCCAGCAGTCTGGGACAGGGAGACGAGCAGTACTTC. Translated, it gives CASSLGQGDEQYF.

The chain joins TRBV28 to TRBJ2-7; maybe TRBD1 (5 bases). V dropped 1 base and J dropped 0 bases, with 10 bases sitting between them. CDR1 is MDHEN, CDR2 SYDVKM, per germline. The CDR3 sequence is 15 residues long. The CDR3 spells CASSLLTETSYEQYF. The CDR3 region has the DNA TGTGCCAGCAGTTTATTGACAGAGACCTCCTACGAGCAGTACTTC.